Presented here are 31 T cell receptor beta chains from one specimen sequenced in a study of cytomegalovirus exposure and HLA in healthy donors (dated by TCRdb to the late 2010s). The library came from the immunoSEQ multiplex PCR assay. The multiplex PCR relied on a mix of 60 forward primers for TCR Vbeta segments and 13 reverse primers for TCR Jbeta segments. This immuneACCESS table, as held by TCRdb, lists in-frame sequences with V and J called but not all clones. Of the missing ones, under half trace to an unresolved V gene in checked studies; the others have no known cause. Within this sample are about 150,000 clones, with 65% to 80% of them counted one time only. Clones ranked in the top ten supply about an eighth of the sample. What was sequenced was PBMCs. The receptors were sampled from a man aged 40-55 years in good health and CMV-seropositive.

To note about this clone: Other DNA sequences in this sample translate to the same CDR3. The DNA of the CDR3 is TGTGCCAGCAGCTTGTCAGGGAACACTGAAGCTTTCTTT. As protein: CASSLSGNTEAFF. The J gene is TRBJ1-1, the V gene TRBV7-9; D remains ambiguous. V was shortened by 3 bases and J by 1 base, with 6 bases between the two germline ends. Germline CDR1 reads SEHNR; CDR2 reads FQNEAQ (reference sequence). This CDR3 is built from 13 residues.

This rearrangement joins TRBV2 to TRBJ2-2, with D perhaps TRBD1 (6 bases). The CDR3 covers 17 residues. Trimming pared 6 bases from V and 1 base from J, leaving 18 bases between. Germline V gives CDR1 SNHLY, CDR2 FYNNEI. The CDR3 DNA is TGTGCCAGCAGCGGGCTGGGGGCTGGGCAGAACACCGGGGAGCTGTTTTTT. Translated, it gives CASSGLGAGQNTGELFF.

The J gene is TRBJ2-1, the V gene TRBV2, with D maybe TRBD2 (6 bases). Germline values: CDR1 SNHLY, CDR2 FYNNEI. The length of the CDR3 is 16 residues. The V end lost 10 bases, the J end lost 0 bases, and 19 bases lay between the germline ends. The CDR3 reads CATATLPAGSYNEQFF. CDR3 bases: TGTGCCACAGCGACCCTCCCAGCGGGCTCCTACAATGAGCAGTTCTTC.

This clone was seen only once. V usage is TRBV10-3 and J usage is TRBJ2-1, with 8 nucleotides matching TRBD2. The J segment lost 5 bases and the V segment lost 5 bases, leaving 2 bases of the junction unmatched. This CDR3 has 13 amino acids. Germline CDR1 ENHRY, CDR2 SYGVKD. CDR3 sequence (DNA): TGTGCCATCAGTTCGGGACTAGACAATGAGCAGTTCTTC. It specifies CAISSGLDNEQFF.

This chain connects TRBV11-2 to TRBJ1-5; no clear D gene. The CDR3 extends over 16 amino acids. Trimming left V 0 bases short and J 3 bases short, with 12 bases between. Germline loops: CDR1 SGHAT, CDR2 FQNNGV. The CDR3 nucleotides read TGTGCCAGCAGCTTAGACTCGGGAACCATCAATCAGCCCCAGCATTTT. Translated: CASSLDSGTINQPQHF.

The chain couples TRBV28 to TRBJ2-5; 7 bases fit TRBD1. The J segment lost 4 bases and the V segment lost 11 bases, leaving 10 bases of the junction unmatched. Germline loops: CDR1 MDHEN, CDR2 SYDVKM. The CDR3 consists of 13 residues. CDR3 in DNA: TGTGCCGGAATACAGGGGCCCCGAGAGACCCAGTACTTC. Its translation is CAGIQGPRETQYF.

The V call is TRBV5-1, the J call TRBJ2-5, with 9 bases matching TRBD1. V was clipped by 3 bases and J by 4 bases; unmatched bases: 10. Germline lookup yields CDR1 SGHRS and CDR2 YFSETQ. The CDR3 has 16 residues. The CDR3 DNA follows: TGCGCCAGCAGCTCTAGCACCGGACAGGGGAGAGAGACCCAGTACTTC. Translation gives CASSSSTGQGRETQYF.

As DNA, the CDR3 is TGTGCCAGCAGTGTGTCTAGCGGGCCCCTCGGGGATACGCAGTATTTT. It yields the protein CASSVSSGPLGDTQYF. J is TRBJ2-3 and V is TRBV28; TRBD2 matches at 8 bases. Germline V CDR1 and CDR2: MDHEN, SYDVKM. V was pared by 5 bases and J by 6 bases, with 13 bases of the junction left unmatched. The CDR3 is 16 amino acids.

The chain has TRBV19 and TRBJ1-5; 11 bases agree with TRBD1. Losses at the gene ends were 8 bases for V and 7 bases for J; bases not matched to a gene: 7. This CDR3 is 14 amino acids long. The V gene's germline CDR1 is LNHDA and CDR2 SQIVND (reference sequence). CDR3 in amino acids: CASGDRGYGQPQHF. Written as DNA, the CDR3 is TGTGCCAGTGGGGACAGGGGGTATGGGCAGCCCCAGCATTTT.

The rearrangement uses TRBV15 and TRBJ1-5; 7 nucleotides line up with TRBD1. The V and J ends lost 2 bases and 7 bases, in that order; junction bases with no gene match: 8. Germline V gene data show CDR1 as LNHNV and CDR2 as YYDKDF (reference sequence). The CDR3 consists of 15 residues. CDR3 DNA sequence: TGTGCCACCAGCAGATACAGGGGAGCCAACCAGCCCCAGCATTTT. Translated: CATSRYRGANQPQHF.

Concerning this clone itself: The identical CDR3 is also encoded by other nucleotide sequences in the sample. The chain has TRBV28 and TRBJ2-6, with TRBD2 as a possible D gene (5 bases). The germline V and J ends were trimmed by 5 bases and 0 bases, with 8 bases remaining between them. The length of the CDR3 is 15 residues. Germline V CDR1 and CDR2: MDHEN, SYDVKM. The CDR3: CASSGSSSGANVLTF. The DNA for the CDR3 is TGTGCCAGCAGTGGGAGTTCCTCTGGGGCCAACGTCCTGACTTTC.

V gene TRBV19 combines with J gene TRBJ2-1, with 12 bases fitting TRBD2. Germline CDR1 LNHDA, CDR2 SQIVND (reference sequence). The ends lost 6 bases at V and 7 bases at J; junction bases unmatched: 13. The length of the CDR3 is 17 residues. CDR3 amino acids: CASSRTRASGGANEQFF. DNA for the CDR3: TGTGCCAGTAGCCGGACCCGGGCTAGCGGGGGGGCGAATGAGCAGTTCTTC.

The CDR3 coding sequence is TGTGCCAGCAGCCTTACCTGGACAGGGCAAGAGACCCAGTACTTC. It encodes CASSLTWTGQETQYF. The V call is TRBV11-2, the J call TRBJ2-5; 8 positions match TRBD1. Germline V gene data show CDR1 as SGHAT and CDR2 as FQNNGV. CDR3 length: 15 residues. The V and J ends lost 5 bases and 2 bases, in that order; junction bases with no gene match: 7. The full variable domain, its missing parts supplied by reference TRBV11-2 and TRBJ2-5, is EAGVAQSPRYKIIEKRQSVAFWCNPISGHATLYWYQQILGQGPKLLIQFQNNGVVDDSQLPKDRFSAERLKGVDSTLKIQPAKLEDSAVYLCASSLTWTGQETQYFGPGTRLLVL.

The chain is built from TRBV28 and TRBJ2-3; TRBD2 agrees at 7 bases. CDR1 MDHEN and CDR2 SYDVKM come from the germline V gene. This CDR3 comprises 17 residues. With 3 bases clipped from V and 1 base from J, the junction kept 10 bases outside the gene matches. The CDR3 reads CASSFNFPSGRTDTQYF. CDR3 nucleotides: TGTGCCAGCAGTTTCAACTTCCCTAGCGGCCGCACAGATACGCAGTATTTT. Supplemented by reference TRBV28 and TRBJ2-3, the full variable domain reads DVKVTQSSRYLVKRTGEKVFLECVQDMDHENMFWYRQDPGLGLRLIYFSYDVKMKEKGDIPEGYSVSREKKERFSLILESASTNQTSMYLCASSFNFPSGRTDTQYFGPGTRLTVL.

The DNA for the CDR3 is TGTGCCAGCAGGGATACAGGGGACCTCTATGGCTACACCTTC. It codes for CASRDTGDLYGYTF. The chain joins TRBV25-1 to TRBJ1-2; 7 bases are a match to TRBD1. Germline lookup yields CDR1 MGHDK and CDR2 SYGVNS. The CDR3 is made up of 14 amino acids. Losses at the gene ends were 6 bases for V and 4 bases for J; bases not matched to a gene: 8.

The CDR3 region has the DNA TGTGCCAGCAGCCGGACAGGGGGGTATCAGCCCCAGCATTTT. Amino acids: CASSRTGGYQPQHF. The rearrangement links TRBV28 to TRBJ1-5; 10 nucleotides align to TRBD1. The CDR3 runs 14 residues. V shed 6 bases, J shed 5 bases, and the junction held 4 bases outside the gene matches. Per germline, CDR1 MDHEN and CDR2 SYDVKM.

CDR3 DNA sequence: TGCGCCAGCAGTACCGACAGGGATAATGTCTACACCTTC. As protein: CASSTDRDNVYTF. The genes are TRBV5-1 and TRBJ1-2; 7 bases align to TRBD1. Germline trimming cut 5 bases from V and 10 bases from J; bases unmatched to any gene: 11. This CDR3 contains 13 residues. Germline V CDR1 and CDR2: SGHRS, YFSETQ. The variable domain in full, with the rest retrieved from reference TRBV5-1 and TRBJ1-2, is KAGVTQTPRYLIKTRGQQVTLSCSPISGHRSVSWYQQTPGQGLQFLFEYFSETQRNKGNFPGRFSGRQFSNSRSEMNVSTLELGDSALYLCASSTDRDNVYTFGSGTRLTVV.

The CDR3: CAISRIEGRAGELFF. CDR3 nucleotides: TGTGCCATCAGTCGGATTGAGGGAAGGGCCGGGGAGCTGTTTTTT. V is TRBV10-3 and J is TRBJ2-2; maybe TRBD2 (5 bases). Trimming shortened V by 5 bases and J by 6 bases, and 16 bases separated the two germline ends. Germline V lookup: CDR1 ENHRY, CDR2 SYGVKD. The CDR3 has 15 amino acids.

The rearrangement links TRBV11-3 to TRBJ2-1; D may be TRBD2 (6 bases). CDR1 and CDR2 from the germline V gene are SGHNT and YENEEA. Trimming stripped 1 base from V and 10 bases from J, with 11 bases between. The CDR3 is made up of 13 amino acids. The CDR3 DNA sequence: TGTGCCAGCAGCTTAGTGTCGCGGGGCGAGCAGTTCTTC. It specifies CASSLVSRGEQFF.

V usage is TRBV6-1 and J usage is TRBJ2-1, with 10 nucleotides matching TRBD1. The V and J ends lost 7 bases and 8 bases, in that order; junction bases with no gene match: 11. Germline V gene data show CDR1 as MNHNS and CDR2 as SASEGT. CDR3 length: 15 amino acids. CDR3 amino acids: CASIPGGTGDDEQFF. DNA of the CDR3: TGTGCCAGCATCCCAGGGGGGACAGGGGACGATGAGCAGTTCTTC.

The chain joins TRBV7-2 to TRBJ2-5; D possibly corresponds to TRBD2 (6 bases). The V end lost 5 bases, the J end lost 3 bases, and 10 bases lay between the germline ends. The CDR3 is 13 residues long. CDR1 is SGHTA and CDR2 is FQGNSA in the germline V gene. The CDR3 protein is CASSKTREETQYF. The CDR3 DNA reads TGTGCCAGCAGCAAGACTAGAGAAGAGACCCAGTACTTC.

This clone came up once. J is TRBJ1-3 and V is TRBV28; D is unresolved. The CDR3 totals 12 residues. The germline CDR1 and CDR2 sequences are MDHEN and SYDVKM. The V end was cut by 6 bases, the J end by 8 bases, with 11 bases between. This CDR3 reads CASSAAGHTIYF. The CDR3, as DNA: TGTGCCAGCAGCGCCGCAGGTCACACCATATATTTT.

V is TRBV5-6 and J is TRBJ1-1; 10 bases are a match to TRBD1. V lost 4 bases to trimming and J lost 0 bases; unmatched junction nucleotides: 3. This CDR3 is built from 15 residues. Germline lookup yields CDR1 SGHDT and CDR2 YYEEEE. In DNA form, the CDR3 reads TGTGCCAGCAGCCGGGACAGGGGTTTGAACACTGAAGCTTTCTTT. Protein sequence: CASSRDRGLNTEAFF. Full variable domain (missing parts from reference TRBV5-6 and TRBJ1-1): DAGVTQSPTHLIKTRGQQVTLRCSPKSGHDTVSWYQQALGQGPQFIFQYYEEEERQRGNFPDRFSGHQFPNYSSELNVNALLLGDSALYLCASSRDRGLNTEAFFGQGTRLTVV.

This sequence joins TRBV18 and TRBJ1-1; no definite D call. V was trimmed by 3 bases and J by 6 bases, leaving 14 bases between them. CDR1 and CDR2 (germline): KGHSH, LQKENI. CDR3 length: 14 residues. CDR3 protein: CASSPSMGKSEAFF. The DNA of the CDR3 is TGTGCCAGCTCACCCTCCATGGGCAAGTCTGAAGCTTTCTTT. The full variable domain, completed using reference TRBV18 and TRBJ1-1, is NAGVMQNPRHLVRRRGQEARLRCSPMKGHSHVYWYRQLPEEGLKFMVYLQKENIIDESGMPKERFSAEFPKEGPSILRIQQVVRGDSAAYFCASSPSMGKSEAFFGQGTRLTVV.

The CDR3: CASSPRADTQYF. Here the CDR3 DNA reads TGTGCCAGCAGCCCCCGAGCAGATACGCAGTATTTT. This chain links TRBV9 with TRBJ2-3; D is ambiguous. Trimming took off 4 bases at V and 4 bases at J, with 7 bases between the two ends. Germline CDR1 SGDLS, CDR2 YYNGEE. This CDR3 is built from 12 residues.

This clone was seen only a few times. V and J are TRBV5-4 and TRBJ2-7; tentatively, D is TRBD2 (6 bases). Trimming removed 0 bases at V and 0 bases at J, with 13 bases between. Germline V gene sequence: CDR1 SGHNT, CDR2 YYREEE (reference sequence). CDR3 length equals 16 residues. The CDR3 is CASSLGLASASYEQYF. The DNA for the CDR3 is TGTGCCAGCAGCTTGGGACTGGCTAGCGCCTCCTACGAGCAGTACTTC.

The rearrangement links TRBV14 to TRBJ2-3; D not resolved. The CDR3 has 15 residues. Germline V gives CDR1 SGHDN, CDR2 FVKESK. V lost 0 bases and J lost 0, with 7 bases in between. Written as DNA, the CDR3 is TGTGCCAGCAGCCAAGAGCGGCCTAGCACAGATACGCAGTATTTT. It encodes CASSQERPSTDTQYF.

The genes are TRBV13 and TRBJ2-1, with 9 bases matching TRBD2. The trim removed 6 bases at V and 7 bases at J, leaving 19 bases unmatched. The CDR3 sequence is 18 residues long. Germline V CDR1 and CDR2: PRHDT, FYEKMQ (reference sequence). CDR3 sequence reads: CASSTLGAGTSWLNEQFF. In DNA form, the CDR3 reads TGTGCCAGCAGTACGCTAGGAGCCGGGACTAGCTGGTTAAATGAGCAGTTCTTC.

The chain is built from TRBV5-1 and TRBJ2-3; TRBD2 agrees at 12 bases. Trimming removed 0 bases from V and 4 bases from J; junction bases left unmatched: 3. CDR1 is SGHRS, CDR2 YFSETQ, per germline. The CDR3 is 16 residues long. CDR3 residues: CASSLGASGRADTQYF. Written as DNA, the CDR3 is TGCGCCAGCAGCTTGGGGGCTAGCGGGAGGGCAGATACGCAGTATTTT.

The V and J genes are TRBV20-1 and TRBJ2-7; 7 positions match TRBD1. Unmatched junction bases numbered 1, after V lost 5 bases and J lost 3 bases. CDR1 and CDR2 from the germline V gene are DFQATT and SNEGSKA (reference sequence). The CDR3 length is 11 residues. This CDR3 reads CSARDSYEQYF. In nucleotides, the CDR3 is TGCAGTGCTCGGGACAGCTACGAGCAGTACTTC.

This sequence joins TRBV2 and TRBJ2-7; D gene unclear. CDR1 and CDR2 from the germline V gene are SNHLY and FYNNEI. V gave up 6 bases and J gave up 6 bases, with 12 bases separating them. This CDR3 is built from 12 residues. Here the CDR3 DNA reads TGTGCCAGCAGACTCATGACTGCCGAGCAGTACTTC. Amino acid sequence: CASRLMTAEQYF.